Sequencing of this T cell receptor (beta chain) was carried out in a study of OX40 agonist ivuxolimab in advanced cancers. Looking at the study overall: Ivuxolimab was a fully human IgG2 agonistic monoclonal antibody targeting the costimulatory receptor OX40 (CD134). Patients were allowed to have had prior anti-PD-1, anti-PD-L1 or anti-CTLA-4 therapy, and less than 45% of the dose-escalation patients had previously received checkpoint inhibitors. Peripheral TCRbeta sequencing aimed to test whether ivuxolimab altered TCR sequence diversity and caused clonal T-cell expansion. The paper covers the monotherapy dose-escalation part of the phase I ivuxolimab trial, which included N ≈ 54 patients. Intravenous ivuxolimab was administered to patients every 2 weeks at six dose levels: 0.01, 0.1, 0.3, 1.5, 3 and 10 mg/kg. Of the approximately 54 dose-escalation patients, hepatocellular carcinoma was present in about 20, melanoma in some 15, renal cell carcinoma in 9 and head and neck cancer in 9. In the dose-escalation cohort, around four fifths of patients were male, and the mean age was approximately 60 years with a range of roughly 20 to 85. Three dose-escalation patients achieved partial responses, one with hepatocellular carcinoma and two with cutaneous melanoma. Points the paper makes about the study in general: After ivuxolimab, more expanded clones were found on average in CD8+ T cells than in CD4+ T cells. In the 0.1-3.0 mg/kg groups, partial responders were among the patients with the lowest normalized peripheral clonal expansion, particularly in CD8+ T cells. At doses from 0.1 to 3.0 mg/kg, clonal expansion was seen in both CD4+ and CD8+ blood T cells between baseline and week 6. Low levels of normalized T-cell clonal expansion were also seen in some patients who did not respond. The antigen specificity of the peripheral T cells that underwent clonal expansion was not determined.

The trial excluded patients who had a history of autoimmune disease or who were on systemic immunosuppression. Peripheral blood for TCR sequencing was collected from all dose cohorts at baseline, on cycle 4 day 1, and on cycle 7 day 1. The samples were taken from a phase I, first-in-human, multicenter, open-label dose-escalation trial of ivuxolimab. The trial enrolled adults with locally advanced or metastatic head and neck squamous cell, hepatocellular, melanoma or renal cell carcinoma. Before TCR sequencing, CD4+ T cells and CD8+ T cells from peripheral blood were sorted into separate populations. For sequencing of the TCRbeta CDR3 region, genomic DNA was extracted from the sorted cells. The immunoSEQ Assay was used for sequencing of TCRbeta CDR3 regions. The table was pulled from immuneACCESS by TCRdb, which kept in-frame rearrangements only. Such tables lose some clones; where checked, under half of the loss comes from unresolved V genes, and the rest has no known cause. This sample is represented by some 60,000 clones; roughly nine tenths of them were singletons. The ten largest clones capture about 14% of the sample.

Comments on this clone: Its antigen is currently not known. Base qualities are missing; no much larger clone stands one base away.

Trimming removed 0 bases from V and 4 bases from J; the gene matches leave 0 bases unexplained. CDR1 and CDR2 were assigned from the germline V gene as SGHRS and YFSETQ. The CDR3 goes from the cysteine to the phenylalanine over 13 residues. Solely the CDR3 DNA is kept, with 39 bases framed from the first base. The rearranged chain carries TRBV5-1 and TRBJ2-5, with TRBD1 identical over 7 junction bases. The specimen comprised CD4+ or CD8+ T cells sorted from blood, sampled in a trial of the OX40 agonist ivuxolimab. This receptor was obtained from an adult with an advanced solid tumor such as melanoma, head and neck, liver or kidney cancer. The sequence in DNA is TGCGCCAGCAGCTTGGACAGGGGAGAGACCCAGTACTTC. Protein translation: CASSLDRGETQYF.